The source of this T cell receptor (beta chain) is a study of beta chain features in type 1 diabetes. General study points: The study found that naive, central memory and Treg TCRB repertoires appeared more similar in patients than in healthy donors. The question left open here concerned HLA type influencing TCRB rearrangement. Type 1 diabetes patients had TCRB CDR3s that were shorter (moderately but significantly so) in all four CD4+ subsets.

This clone came up a few times. Its antigen is not identified. The isolated RNA, all of it, was reverse transcribed, so expressed TCRB transcripts were what got sequenced. Profiling relied on immunoSEQ multiplex PCR, and the TCRdb table lists in-frame clones only, not all of them. The data contain about 240,000 clones, about 15% of them seen just once; the ten biggest clones take up about 0.018%. This CDR3 comprises 17 residues. V shed 4 bases, J shed 0 bases, and the junction held 6 bases outside the gene matches. CDR1 LGHNA and CDR2 YNFKEQ come from the germline V gene. Input material: naive CD4+ T cells from blood. This rearrangement joins TRBV4-2 to TRBJ2-7; 13 nucleotides agree with TRBD2. This TCR was sampled from a man younger than 40 with type 1 diabetes. CDR3 region: CASSLGTSGMSSYEQYF. Here the CDR3 DNA reads TGTGCCAGCAGCCTCGGGACTAGCGGGATGAGCTCCTACGAGCAGTACTTC.